The 18 T cell receptor beta chains presented below share a single source sample, sequenced in a study of cytomegalovirus exposure and HLA in healthy donors. The PCR had 60 Vbeta and 13 Jbeta primers. The assay was immunoSEQ multiplex PCR, and TCRdb's table has in-frame clones only and misses some. The sample lists about 240,000 clones, 75% to 85% occurring once. The sequenced sample consisted of PBMCs. The receptors derive from a woman aged 60-75 years in good health and CMV-seropositive.

The V call is TRBV11-2, the J call TRBJ2-7, with 9 bases fitting TRBD2. CDR3 size: 17 residues. Germline CDR1 SGHAT, CDR2 FQNNGV. V was clipped by 2 bases and J by 7 bases; unmatched bases: 15. The CDR3 region is CASSLTPVAGDSREQYF. CDR3 DNA sequence: TGTGCCAGCAGCTTAACTCCTGTAGCGGGAGACTCGCGAGAGCAGTACTTC.

The chain is built from TRBV12-2 and TRBJ2-5; the table's D call, TRBD2, was not checked against the DNA. The J call may be faulty, since TRBJ2-7 better matches the DNA end. TRBV12-2 is shown as a pseudogene. The CDR3 is 17 amino acids. CDR3 sequence: CASRLASLTPLDYEQYF. The CDR3 region has the DNA TGTGCAAGTCGCTTAGCCTCTTTAACCCCACTAGACTACGAGCAGTACTTC.

The chain joins TRBV2 to TRBJ2-5, with 10 bases matching TRBD2. The J segment lost 2 bases and the V segment lost 6 bases, leaving 3 bases of the junction unmatched. Germline V gene sequence: CDR1 SNHLY, CDR2 FYNNEI. The CDR3 extends over 14 amino acids. DNA for the CDR3: TGTGCCAGCAGCAGCGGGAGGGCTCAAGAGACCCAGTACTTC. It is translated as CASSSGRAQETQYF. Complete variable domain (other parts from reference TRBV2 and TRBJ2-5): EPEVTQTPSHQVTQMGQEVILRCVPISNHLYFYWYRQILGQKVEFLVSFYNNEISEKSEIFDDQFSVERPDGSNFTLKIRSTKLEDSAMYFCASSSGRAQETQYFGPGTRLLVL.

The genes are TRBV14 and TRBJ1-5, with D possibly matching TRBD1 (6 bases). V lost 4 bases and J lost 2, with 6 bases in between. The CDR3 length is 13 residues. Germline V gives CDR1 SGHDN, CDR2 FVKESK. Written as DNA, the CDR3 is TGTGCCAGCAGCCGGACAGGCAATCAGCCCCAGCATTTT. The encoded protein is CASSRTGNQPQHF.

The V gene is TRBV30, the J gene TRBJ1-1; no firm D call. V dropped 4 bases and J dropped 0 bases, with 15 bases sitting between them. The V gene's germline CDR1 is GTSNPN and CDR2 SVGIG (reference sequence). The CDR3 spans 15 residues. The CDR3 DNA reads as TGTGCCTGGAACAAGGGAGGGAACATGAACACTGAAGCTTTCTTT. Its translation: CAWNKGGNMNTEAFF.

The rearrangement joins TRBV11-2 to TRBJ1-1; TRBD1 matches at 7 bases. CDR3 length: 16 residues. J was trimmed by 5 bases and V by 1 base; bases with no gene match: 10. CDR1 is SGHAT, CDR2 FQNNGV, per germline. CDR3 DNA sequence: TGTGCCAGCAGCTTAGGATTGAGGGGGCGAGGGACTGAAGCTTTCTTT. It yields the protein CASSLGLRGRGTEAFF.

This chain joins TRBV9 and TRBJ2-3, with D hard to call. CDR1 is SGDLS, CDR2 YYNGEE, per germline. CDR3 length: 15 amino acids. V lost 6 bases, J lost 3 bases, and 17 bases lay in between. CDR3 sequence: CASTSGLIETDTQYF. CDR3 in DNA: TGTGCCAGCACCTCCGGTTTGATCGAGACAGATACGCAGTATTTT.

In its sample, this clone was seen once. The chain employs TRBV5-1 and TRBJ2-1, with 8 positions matching TRBD2. V shed 0 bases and J 5 bases; nucleotides not matched to a gene: 4. CDR1 SGHRS and CDR2 YFSETQ come from the germline V gene. This CDR3 region has 15 residues. The CDR3 spells CASSLDGGGNNEQFF. CDR3 DNA: TGCGCCAGCAGCTTGGACGGGGGGGGAAACAATGAGCAGTTCTTC.

The chain recombines TRBV19 with TRBJ1-4; 8 bases agree with TRBD1. The CDR3 has 15 residues. CDR1 is LNHDA and CDR2 is SQIVND in the germline V gene (reference sequence). V was clipped by 3 bases and J by 4 bases; unmatched bases: 4. This chain's CDR3 is CASSMGTGINEKLFF. The CDR3 nucleotides read TGTGCCAGTAGTATGGGGACAGGTATTAATGAAAAACTGTTTTTT. The full variable domain, rest sourced from reference TRBV19 and TRBJ1-4, is DGGITQSPKYLFRKEGQNVTLSCEQNLNHDAMYWYRQDPGQGLRLIYYSQIVNDFQKGDIAEGYSVSREKKESFPLTVTSAQKNPTAFYLCASSMGTGINEKLFFGSGTQLSVL.

This clone appeared once. The chain combines TRBV6-6 with TRBJ1-1; 9 nucleotides align to TRBD1. The CDR3 has 14 amino acids. Germline lookup yields CDR1 MNHNY and CDR2 SVGAGI (reference sequence). Germline trimming cut 6 bases from V and 2 bases from J; bases unmatched to any gene: 4. The CDR3 DNA sequence: TGTGCCAGCAGAGGGACAGGGAGAAACACTGAAGCTTTCTTT. Its translation: CASRGTGRNTEAFF.

The chain is built from TRBV12-5 and TRBJ2-2; the D gene is possibly TRBD1 (6 bases). V shed 1 base and J shed 6 bases, with 15 bases lying between them. Germline V gene lookup returns CDR1 LGHNT and CDR2 FRNRAP. This CDR3 comprises 16 residues. The chain's CDR3 is CASGLGQDSLSGELFF. The DNA for the CDR3 is TGTGCTAGTGGTTTGGGACAGGATTCCCTATCCGGGGAGCTGTTTTTT.

The gene calls are TRBV27 and TRBJ2-3; TRBD2 matches 10 bases. The CDR3 runs 15 residues. The V gene end was trimmed by 5 bases and the J gene end by 3 bases; junction bases not matched to a gene: 5. Germline lookup yields CDR1 MNHEY and CDR2 SMNVEV (reference sequence). The CDR3 sequence: CASSAQGLATDTQYF. The DNA of the CDR3 is TGTGCCAGCAGTGCACAGGGACTAGCGACAGATACGCAGTATTTT.

The chain recombines TRBV30 with TRBJ2-7; D gene uncertain. This CDR3 comprises 11 residues. Germline V gives CDR1 GTSNPN, CDR2 SVGIG (reference sequence). The V gene lost 2 bases and the J gene lost 3 bases, with 5 bases spanning the gap. CDR3 nucleotide sequence: TGTGCCTGGAGTTCAGGCTACGAGCAGTACTTC. Its translation is CAWSSGYEQYF.

The gene calls are TRBV27 and TRBJ2-1; TRBD1 matches at 8 bases. V shed 2 bases, J shed 6 bases, and the junction held 0 bases outside the gene matches. The CDR3 is 13 amino acids. The germline V gene has CDR1 MNHEY and CDR2 SMNVEV (reference sequence). The CDR3 DNA reads TGTGCCAGCAGTTTAGGACAGGGCAATGAGCAGTTCTTC. It is translated as CASSLGQGNEQFF.

The V gene is TRBV28, the J gene TRBJ1-5; D is undetermined. The V gene's germline CDR1 is MDHEN and CDR2 SYDVKM. This CDR3 spans 12 amino acids. Trimming cost V 3 bases and J 6 bases, with 6 bases left between them. The CDR3 DNA reads as TGTGCCAGCAGTTTCCCCGGTCAGCCCCAGCATTTT. Translated, it gives CASSFPGQPQHF.

This chain joins TRBV2 and TRBJ2-7, with a possible D match to TRBD1 (5 bases). V was clipped by 6 bases and J by 4 bases, with 13 bases between them. CDR1 is SNHLY and CDR2 is FYNNEI in the germline V gene. The CDR3 length is 13 residues. Here the CDR3 DNA reads TGTGCCAGCAGGAAGGGGATCGTTTACGAGCAGTACTTC. Protein: CASRKGIVYEQYF.

V usage is TRBV14 and J usage is TRBJ2-1; D is possibly TRBD2 (6 bases). CDR1 SGHDN and CDR2 FVKESK come from the germline V gene. Trimming stripped 0 bases from V and 13 bases from J, with 10 bases between. The CDR3 is 12 residues long. In DNA form, the CDR3 reads TGTGCCAGCAGCCAAGATTGGGGGGTCCAGTTCTTC. It specifies CASSQDWGVQFF.

The V gene is TRBV9, the J gene TRBJ2-1; D is possibly TRBD2 (7 bases). The CDR3 runs 17 residues. Germline-derived CDR1 and CDR2 are SGDLS and YYNGEE. The V and J ends lost 3 bases and 3 bases respectively, with 19 bases between them. Written as DNA, the CDR3 is TGTGCCAGCAGCGCCCTGAGTAGGGGGGGCTACTACAATGAGCAGTTCTTC. Translated, it gives CASSALSRGGYYNEQFF.